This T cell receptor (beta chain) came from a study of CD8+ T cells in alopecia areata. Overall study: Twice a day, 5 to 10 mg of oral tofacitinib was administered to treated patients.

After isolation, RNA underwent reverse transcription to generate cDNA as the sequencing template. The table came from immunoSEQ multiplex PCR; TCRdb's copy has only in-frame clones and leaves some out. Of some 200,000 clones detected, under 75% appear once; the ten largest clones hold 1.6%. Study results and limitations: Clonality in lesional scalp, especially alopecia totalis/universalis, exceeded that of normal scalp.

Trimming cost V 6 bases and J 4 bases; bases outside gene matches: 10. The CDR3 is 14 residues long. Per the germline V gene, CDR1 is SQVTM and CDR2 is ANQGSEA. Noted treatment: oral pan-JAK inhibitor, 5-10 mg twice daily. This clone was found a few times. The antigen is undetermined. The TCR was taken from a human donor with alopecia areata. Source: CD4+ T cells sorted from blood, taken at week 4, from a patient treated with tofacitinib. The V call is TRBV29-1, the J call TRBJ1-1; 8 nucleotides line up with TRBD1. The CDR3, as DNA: TGCAGCGTGGTGGGACAGGCCGGGAGCACTGAAGCTTTCTTT. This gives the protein CSVVGQAGSTEAFF.